Reported below is one TCR beta chain. Its antigen is not identified. Generated by immunoSEQ multiplex PCR, the TCRdb table keeps only in-frame clones and is missing some. The sample includes about 100,000 clones, less than 90% of them seen just once. The CDR3 loop spans 14 amino acids. Trimming cost V 1 base and J 1 base, with 7 bases left between them. Germline lookup yields CDR1 LNHNV and CDR2 YYDKDF (reference sequence). This sample is drawn from a study of T cell responses to AZD1222 COVID-19 vaccine. Study results and caveats: White British donors predominated, females outnumbered males, and clonal diversity was possibly underestimated.

The sample was peripheral blood, taken on day 0 of AZD1222 vaccination. This TCR was recovered from an adult in good health. The rearrangement links TRBV15 to TRBJ1-2; D possibly corresponds to TRBD1 (6 bases). The CDR3 sequence is CATSRGGGNYGYTF. The DNA of the CDR3 is TGTGCCACCAGCAGAGGAGGGGGTAACTATGGCTACACCTTC.